The 13 T cell receptor beta chains given below trace back to one sample, sequenced in a study of OX40 agonist ivuxolimab in advanced cancers. Receptors were amplified or captured by the immunoSEQ multiplex PCR assay. TCRdb limited this immuneACCESS table to in-frame rearrangements with V and J called. A share of clones is missing; checked studies link under half to unresolved V genes, and the rest is unexplained. The sample profile shows about 95,000 clones; nearly 90% of them were found once. The ten top clones hold 0.33% of the sample. Specimen: CD4+ or CD8+ T cells sorted from blood, collected in a trial of the OX40 agonist ivuxolimab. Receptor source: an adult with an advanced solid tumor such as melanoma, head and neck, liver or kidney cancer.

This clone was recorded a few times. The chain is built from TRBV4-3 and TRBJ1-2; 9 bases agree with TRBD1. The J segment lost 5 bases and the V segment lost 3 bases, leaving 10 bases of the junction unmatched. Looked up from germline, CDR1 is LGHNA and CDR2 is YSLEER. The CDR3 has 16 amino acids. The CDR3 DNA is TGCGCCAGCAGCCAGGGAACAGGGGGCGGGGGATATGGCTACACCTTC. Translation gives CASSQGTGGGGYGYTF.

The chain links TRBV15 to TRBJ2-7; D might be TRBD2 (6 bases). V was clipped by 1 base and J by 0 bases, with 7 bases between them. There are 14 residues in the CDR3. CDR1 and CDR2 from the germline V gene are LNHNV and YYDKDF (reference sequence). CDR3 coding DNA: TGTGCCACCAGCAGAGTCGGGAGCTCCTACGAGCAGTACTTC. This codes for CATSRVGSSYEQYF.

This clone was seen a handful of times. The chain recombines TRBV7-9 with TRBJ1-2, with no clear D. Deletions cut 0 bases from V and 3 bases from J, with 8 bases between. Germline V gene lookup returns CDR1 SEHNR and CDR2 FQNEAQ (reference sequence). There are 14 residues in the CDR3. In DNA form, the CDR3 reads TGTGCCAGCAGCTTAGCCCGGGGAGACTATGGCTACACCTTC. As protein: CASSLARGDYGYTF.

About this clone: Different DNA sequences within this sample yield the same CDR3. This rearrangement joins TRBV5-6 to TRBJ2-5; tentative D call: TRBD1 (5 bases). The CDR3 sequence is 13 residues long. V was shortened by 0 bases and J by 2 bases, with 5 bases between the two germline ends. Germline CDR1 SGHDT, CDR2 YYEEEE. The CDR3 sequence is CASSLGQQETQYF. The DNA of the CDR3 is TGTGCCAGCAGCTTGGGACAGCAAGAGACCCAGTACTTC.

The chain couples TRBV5-1 to TRBJ2-7; D may correspond to TRBD1 or TRBD2 (5 bases each). This CDR3 region has 16 residues. The V end lost 0 bases, the J end lost 6 bases, and 19 bases lay between the germline ends. Germline loops: CDR1 SGHRS, CDR2 YFSETQ. The DNA of the CDR3 is TGCGCCAGCAGCTTGGTTGGGGGAAGAACCACCGTCGAGCAGTACTTC. Translating gives CASSLVGGRTTVEQYF.

The genes are TRBV30 and TRBJ2-3; TRBD2 matches at 12 bases. Trimming removed 1 base from V and 6 bases from J; junction bases left unmatched: 8. The CDR3 consists of 16 residues. Germline V CDR1 and CDR2: GTSNPN, SVGIG (reference sequence). Here the CDR3 reads CAWSGGLAGKGDTQYF. The CDR3 DNA reads TGTGCCTGGAGTGGAGGACTAGCGGGAAAGGGGGATACGCAGTATTTT.

The J gene is TRBJ1-2, the V gene TRBV30; 7 nucleotides match TRBD1. CDR3 length equals 12 residues. V lost 4 bases to trimming and J lost 10 bases; unmatched junction nucleotides: 9. CDR1 GTSNPN and CDR2 SVGIG come from the germline V gene (reference sequence). CDR3 in amino acids: CAWNRDRKHYTF. CDR3 coding DNA: TGTGCCTGGAACCGGGACAGAAAGCACTACACCTTC.

This chain joins TRBV5-4 and TRBJ2-1; D ambiguous. The V gene's germline CDR1 is SGHNT and CDR2 YYREEE (reference sequence). This CDR3 contains 14 residues. V lost 1 base to trimming and J lost 4 bases, with 9 bases between them. CDR3 sequence reads: CASSLRHSYNEQFF. The CDR3 DNA follows: TGTGCCAGCAGCTTGAGACACTCTTACAATGAGCAGTTCTTC.

This chain connects TRBV25-1 to TRBJ2-5; 8 bases are shared with TRBD2. CDR3 length: 13 residues. V lost 11 bases to trimming and J lost 5 bases; unmatched junction nucleotides: 10. CDR1 is MGHDK, CDR2 SYGVNS, per germline. Here the CDR3 reads CAATSGSLETQYF. DNA for the CDR3: TGTGCCGCGACCAGCGGGAGCTTGGAGACCCAGTACTTC.

This chain joins TRBV6-6 and TRBJ2-1; TRBD2 agrees at 8 bases. CDR1 is MNHNY and CDR2 is SVGAGI in the germline V gene (reference sequence). The J segment lost 1 base and the V segment lost 7 bases, leaving 6 bases of the junction unmatched. The CDR3 loop spans 15 amino acids. The CDR3 region has the DNA TGTGCCAGCACCCTTAGCGGGAAGTCCTACAATGAGCAGTTCTTC. It yields the protein CASTLSGKSYNEQFF.

A word on this clone: An end of the junction differs from the germline gene, which may be a read error. The chain recombines TRBV7-7 with TRBJ2-5; 7 bases map to TRBD1. This CDR3 region has 14 residues. The germline V gene encodes CDR1 SSHAT and CDR2 FNYEAQ (reference sequence). The CDR3 region has the DNA TGTGCTAGCAGCTTATTAGACAGGGCCGAGACCCAGTACTTC. The encoded protein is CASSLLDRAETQYF.

The sample holds a few counts of this clone. The chain employs TRBV19 and TRBJ1-2, with D possibly being TRBD1 (5 bases). This CDR3 contains 15 residues. V lost 9 bases and J lost 0, with 17 bases in between. CDR1 and CDR2 from the germline V gene are LNHDA and SQIVND (reference sequence). CDR3: CASAGGILTNYGYTF. CDR3 bases: TGTGCCAGCGCCGGGGGGATACTCACTAACTATGGCTACACCTTC.

This chain joins TRBV5-4 and TRBJ1-2; D not resolved. The CDR3 totals 13 residues. Deletions cut 6 bases from V and 5 bases from J, with 14 bases between. Per germline, CDR1 SGHNT and CDR2 YYREEE (reference sequence). CDR3: CASILKGAYGYTF. In DNA form, the CDR3 reads TGTGCCAGCATTTTAAAGGGAGCGTATGGCTACACCTTC.